This T cell receptor beta chain is drawn from a study of technical replicates of blood from several donors. TCRdb keeps only in-frame clones here, not all; method: immunoSEQ multiplex PCR. This sample has approximately 93,000 clones, with roughly 94% found just once. V was pared by 0 bases and J by 9 bases, with 14 bases between. Germline lookup yields CDR1 SGHRS and CDR2 YFSETQ. The length of the CDR3 is 14 residues. The chain employs TRBV5-1 and TRBJ2-3; D gene uncertain. The sequenced sample consisted of T cells isolated from PBMCs. This TCR came from a human donor in good health. CDR3 protein: CASSLERSSGTQYF. As DNA, the CDR3 is TGCGCCAGCAGCTTGGAACGGAGCTCTGGAACGCAGTATTTT.